Listed here are 26 T cell receptor beta chains from one sample, sequenced in a study of T cell responses to AZD1222 COVID-19 vaccine. Clones were read by immunoSEQ multiplex PCR, and TCRdb kept only the in-frame ones, dropping some. This table has over 150,000 clones, roughly 87% appearing once. The material sequenced was peripheral blood, taken on day 0 of AZD1222 vaccination. These receptors came from an adult in good health.

The V and J genes are TRBV27 and TRBJ1-6; a weak D match, TRBD1 (6 bases). The CDR3 contains 14 residues. From germline, CDR1 is MNHEY and CDR2 SMNVEV (reference sequence). The germline V and J ends were trimmed by 3 bases and 9 bases, with 12 bases remaining between them. The CDR3 nucleotides are TGTGCCAGCAGTTTTTGGGACACGGGTTCACCCCTCCACTTT. Amino acid sequence: CASSFWDTGSPLHF.

This chain uses TRBV6-6 with TRBJ1-1, with D possibly matching TRBD1 (5 bases). V lost 5 bases, J lost 5 bases, and 18 bases lay in between. There are 15 residues in the CDR3. CDR1 MNHNY and CDR2 SVGAGI come from the germline V gene (reference sequence). The CDR3, as DNA: TGTGCCAGCAGTGACAATGCAGGGAGGAGGACTGAAGCTTTCTTT. This translates into CASSDNAGRRTEAFF.

J is TRBJ2-1 and V is TRBV10-1; tentatively, D is TRBD2 (6 bases). The CDR3 runs 17 residues. Trimming stripped 3 bases from V and 6 bases from J, with 21 bases between. CDR1 is WNHNN, CDR2 SYGVQD, per germline (reference sequence). The CDR3 nucleotides are TGCGCCAGCAGTGACCCCCGCGGGGTTCGTGGTAGCAATGAGCAGTTCTTC. The encoded protein is CASSDPRGVRGSNEQFF.

The chain recombines TRBV5-1 with TRBJ2-7, with D perhaps matching TRBD1 (5 bases). Trimming took 0 bases from V and 5 from J, leaving 12 bases between them. The CDR3 runs to 14 residues. Germline V CDR1 and CDR2: SGHRS, YFSETQ. The DNA for the CDR3 is TGCGCCAGCAGCTTGGCCCAGGGCATCCACGAGCAGTACTTC. Amino acids: CASSLAQGIHEQYF.

The CDR3, as DNA: TGTGCCAGCAGCCGATGGGACGGATCCTACGAGCAGTACTTC. Translated: CASSRWDGSYEQYF. This chain links TRBV7-3 with TRBJ2-7; D is possibly TRBD1 or TRBD2 (5 bases each). CDR1 and CDR2 (germline): SGHTA, FQGTGA. There are 14 residues in the CDR3. The V and J ends lost 5 bases and 1 base respectively, with 12 bases between them.

This sequence joins TRBV2 and TRBJ2-7; TRBD2 agrees at 7 bases. There are 15 residues in the CDR3. Germline assignment: CDR1 SNHLY and CDR2 FYNNEI. J lost 1 base, V lost 1 base, and 4 bases had no gene match. CDR3 bases: TGTGCCAGCAGTGAAGGAGCGGGGATTTCCTACGAGCAGTACTTC. Translated, it gives CASSEGAGISYEQYF.

The rearrangement uses TRBV11-2 and TRBJ2-7; D is unclear. V lost 2 bases and J lost 1, with 9 bases in between. Germline V gene data show CDR1 as SGHAT and CDR2 as FQNNGV. This CDR3 has 14 residues. The CDR3 loop is CASSLSGFSYEQYF. In nucleotides, the CDR3 is TGTGCCAGCAGCTTATCCGGGTTTTCCTACGAGCAGTACTTC.

The chain couples TRBV24-1 to TRBJ2-2; D perhaps matches TRBD1 (5 bases). Between the trimmed V and J ends, which lost 2 bases and 0 bases, there was a span of 9 bases. This CDR3 region has 16 residues. Germline CDR1 is KGHDR and CDR2 is SFDVKD. CDR3 sequence: CATSDSDNANTGELFF. The CDR3 DNA sequence: TGTGCCACCAGTGATTCGGACAACGCGAACACCGGGGAGCTGTTTTTT.

This chain links TRBV19 with TRBJ2-1; 9 bases line up with TRBD2. V dropped 8 bases and J dropped 2; count of bases not matched to a gene: 16. The CDR3 has 18 amino acids. CDR1 is LNHDA, CDR2 SQIVND, per germline (reference sequence). The DNA of the CDR3 is TGTGCCAGTGCCGCAGGGTCCTATAGCGGGAGAACCTACAATGAGCAGTTCTTC. Its translation is CASAAGSYSGRTYNEQFF.

This chain uses TRBV7-2 with TRBJ1-2; TRBD1 is a possible D gene (5 bases). V was pared by 4 bases and J by 7 bases, with 22 bases between. Germline V lookup: CDR1 SGHTA, CDR2 FQGNSA. The CDR3 contains 16 residues. CDR3 nucleotides: TGTGCCAGCAGCTCCCAATCTCAGGGTTTTCAGAGTGGCTACACCTTC. Translated: CASSSQSQGFQSGYTF.

This clone is a singleton in its sample. The gene calls are TRBV27 and TRBJ2-7, with D uncertain. This CDR3 contains 14 residues. Germline V gene lookup returns CDR1 MNHEY and CDR2 SMNVEV (reference sequence). V shed 4 bases and J shed 3 bases, with 13 bases lying between them. The CDR3 spells CASSSLGLGYEQYF. As DNA, the CDR3 is TGTGCCAGCAGTTCGCTAGGGCTGGGCTACGAGCAGTACTTC.

This sequence joins TRBV12-3 or TRBV12-4 and TRBJ1-1, with D possibly matching TRBD1 (5 bases). V lost 5 bases, J lost 8 bases, and 12 bases lay in between. This CDR3 is 12 amino acids long. The CDR3 sequence: CASSLEGREAFF. CDR3 DNA: TGTGCCAGCAGTCTGGAGGGGAGGGAAGCTTTCTTT.

This chain links TRBV28 with TRBJ1-2; the match to TRBD1 covers 10 bases. The junction had 6 bases not matched to a gene; V was cut back by 3 bases and J by 8 bases. The CDR3 sequence is 14 residues long. The germline V gene has CDR1 MDHEN and CDR2 SYDVKM. The DNA of the CDR3 is TGTGCCAGCAGTTTGAGGACAGGGGGGGACGGCTACACCTTC. Encoded protein: CASSLRTGGDGYTF.

The rearrangement uses TRBV28 and TRBJ1-1, with D unresolved. V was clipped by 6 bases and J by 5 bases, with 19 bases between them. Germline assignment: CDR1 MDHEN and CDR2 SYDVKM. The CDR3 covers 15 residues. The CDR3 nucleotides read TGTGCCAGCAGCGGTAAAACAGACCCTCGGACTGAAGCTTTCTTT. Translation: CASSGKTDPRTEAFF.

The CDR3 sequence: CASSLLGDEQFF. Here the CDR3 DNA reads TGTGCCAGCAGCTTACTCGGGGATGAGCAGTTCTTC. The chain couples TRBV7-3 to TRBJ2-1, with D possibly matching TRBD2 (5 bases). In germline, CDR1 is SGHTA, CDR2 FQGTGA. The CDR3 extends over 12 amino acids. V lost 2 bases and J 8 bases, leaving 7 bases between the germline ends.

The chain combines TRBV12-5 with TRBJ2-7; possible D gene TRBD2, 6 bases. This CDR3 has 14 residues. The germline V gene encodes CDR1 LGHNT and CDR2 FRNRAP. V was cut by 3 bases and J by 3 bases, with 12 bases left in between. CDR3 coding DNA: TGTGCTAGTGGTTTTCGGAGCGGGTACTACGAGCAGTACTTC. Protein product: CASGFRSGYYEQYF.

This chain connects TRBV12-3 or TRBV12-4 to TRBJ2-7, with D possibly matching TRBD1 (5 bases). The CDR3 runs to 13 residues. Trimming removed 6 bases at V and 6 bases at J, with 15 bases between. The CDR3 region is CASRTQGSREQYF. The CDR3 nucleotides are TGTGCCAGCAGAACCCAGGGTTCTCGCGAGCAGTACTTC.

V usage is TRBV14 and J usage is TRBJ2-7; TRBD1 might be the D (5 bases). Germline CDR1 SGHDN, CDR2 FVKESK. Trimming pared 3 bases from V and 0 bases from J, leaving 9 bases between. This CDR3 is built from 14 residues. Written as DNA, the CDR3 is TGTGCCAGCAGCCAGGCAGGGTCCTCCTACGAGCAGTACTTC. It codes for CASSQAGSSYEQYF. The entire variable domain, with the rest obtained from reference TRBV14 and TRBJ2-7, is as follows: EAGVTQFPSHSVIEKGQTVTLRCDPISGHDNLYWYRRVMGKEIKFLLHFVKESKQDESGMPNNRFLAERTGGTYSTLKVQPAELEDSGVYFCASSQAGSSYEQYFGPGTRLTVT.

The chain joins TRBV11-2 to TRBJ1-3; TRBD1 might be the D (6 bases). The CDR3 consists of 16 residues. Germline V gives CDR1 SGHAT, CDR2 FQNNGV. Trimming shortened V by 5 bases and J by 4 bases, and 18 bases separated the two germline ends. The CDR3 nucleotides read TGTGCCAGCAGCCTAGGAGGCGGGGGGCCGGGAAACACCATATATTTT. Translating it yields CASSLGGGGPGNTIYF.

This clone was recorded a few times. V gene TRBV19 combines with J gene TRBJ1-5; D call uncertain. The V gene's germline CDR1 is LNHDA and CDR2 SQIVND (reference sequence). The CDR3 contains 14 residues. Trimming removed 5 bases at V and 8 bases at J, with 16 bases between. CDR3 bases: TGTGCCAGTAGTGATGCAGGAGGGAAGAAGCCCCAGCATTTT. Protein: CASSDAGGKKPQHF.

The chain carries TRBV5-6 and TRBJ2-7; possibly TRBD1 or TRBD2 for D (5 bases each). The germline V gene has CDR1 SGHDT and CDR2 YYEEEE. There are 12 residues in the CDR3. The V and J ends lost 5 bases and 0 bases respectively, with 6 bases between them. The CDR3 is CASRGVSYEQYF. Here the CDR3 DNA reads TGTGCCAGCAGGGGGGTCTCCTACGAGCAGTACTTC.

The CDR3 sequence is CASSLGDATNYGYTF. Here the CDR3 DNA reads TGTGCCAGCAGCTTAGGGGACGCTACTAACTATGGCTACACCTTC. The rearrangement links TRBV7-9 to TRBJ1-2, with D maybe TRBD1 (5 bases). The length of the CDR3 is 15 residues. Trimming stripped 1 base from V and 0 bases from J, with 9 bases between. Germline CDR1 is SEHNR and CDR2 is FQNEAQ (reference sequence).

The V call is TRBV6-4, the J call TRBJ1-2; 8 positions agree with TRBD1. Germline V gene lookup returns CDR1 MRHNA and CDR2 SNTAGT. This CDR3 contains 15 residues. V lost 6 bases to trimming and J lost 4 bases; unmatched junction nucleotides: 10. The CDR3 region has the DNA TGTGCCAGCAGAGAAACTCCAGGGGGCGGCTATGGCTACACCTTC. It translates to CASRETPGGGYGYTF.

The V and J genes are TRBV19 and TRBJ1-2, with D uncertain. The V end lost 4 bases, the J end lost 5 bases, and 8 bases lay between the germline ends. CDR1 is LNHDA and CDR2 is SQIVND in the germline V gene (reference sequence). This CDR3 has 12 residues. This chain's CDR3 is CASSRTLYGYTF. CDR3 DNA sequence: TGTGCCAGTAGTAGGACTCTATATGGCTACACCTTC. Full variable domain (rest looked up from reference TRBV19 and TRBJ1-2): DGGITQSPKYLFRKEGQNVTLSCEQNLNHDAMYWYRQDPGQGLRLIYYSQIVNDFQKGDIAEGYSVSREKKESFPLTVTSAQKNPTAFYLCASSRTLYGYTFGSGTRLTVV.

The rearrangement joins TRBV27 to TRBJ1-5; D not resolved. V was shortened by 5 bases and J by 5 bases, with 13 bases between the two germline ends. Germline V gene sequence: CDR1 MNHEY, CDR2 SMNVEV (reference sequence). There are 14 residues in the CDR3. DNA for the CDR3: TGTGCCAGCAGTCCGAGATTCCTGGATCAGCCCCAGCATTTT. Translating it yields CASSPRFLDQPQHF.

The rearrangement links TRBV4-2 to TRBJ2-1, with TRBD2 matching 7 bases. Unmatched junction bases numbered 14, after V lost 3 bases and J lost 0 bases. CDR1 and CDR2 from the germline V gene are LGHNA and YNFKEQ. There are 19 residues in the CDR3. The CDR3 sequence: CASSQGSGTTVSSYNEQFF. DNA for the CDR3: TGTGCCAGCAGCCAGGGGTCCGGGACTACCGTAAGCTCCTACAATGAGCAGTTCTTC.